This TCR beta chain is from a study of blood T cell repertoires in COVID-19. Across the whole study: Sites across the United States, Italy and Spain contributed samples from acute and convalescent COVID-19. From T cells, B-cell-depleted T cells, or PBMCs came the material, which was cDNA or gDNA.

Germline assignment: CDR1 MGHRA and CDR2 YSYEKL. V was clipped by 2 bases and J by 7 bases, with 15 bases between them. This CDR3 has 14 residues. As processed by the authors: Quantification of nucleated cells was approximated via reference gene primer amplification. Generated by immunoSEQ multiplex PCR, the TCRdb table keeps only in-frame clones and is missing some. V, J and clone size reflect that table, while D and trimming were determined from the DNA. The table records roughly 190,000 clones, around 82% of them present only once. V gene TRBV4-1 combines with J gene TRBJ2-7; a possible D gene is TRBD1 (6 bases). The clonotype was recovered from a man aged 50 or older with active or convalescent COVID-19. Sequencing input: peripheral blood. The CDR3 spells CASSQPQQGKEQYF. CDR3 sequence (DNA): TGCGCCAGCAGCCAACCCCAGCAGGGGAAAGAGCAGTACTTC.